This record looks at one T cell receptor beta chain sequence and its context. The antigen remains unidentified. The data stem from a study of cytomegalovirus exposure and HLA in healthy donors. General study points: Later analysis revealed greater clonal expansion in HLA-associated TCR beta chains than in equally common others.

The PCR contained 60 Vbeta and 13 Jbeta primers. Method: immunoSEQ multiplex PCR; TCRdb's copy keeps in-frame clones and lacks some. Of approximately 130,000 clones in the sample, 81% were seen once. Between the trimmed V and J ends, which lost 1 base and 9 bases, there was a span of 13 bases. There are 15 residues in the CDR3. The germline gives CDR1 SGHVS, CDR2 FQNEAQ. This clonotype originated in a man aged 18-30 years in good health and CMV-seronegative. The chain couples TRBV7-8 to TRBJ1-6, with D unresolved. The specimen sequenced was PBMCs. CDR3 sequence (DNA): TGTGCCAGCAGCTTAGATTCCCTCGGTCGTTCACCCCTCCACTTT. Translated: CASSLDSLGRSPLHF.